One and the same sample provided the 5 T cell receptor beta chains below, sequenced in a study of cytomegalovirus exposure and HLA in healthy donors. The PCR used 60 Vbeta and 13 Jbeta primers. Assay used: immunoSEQ multiplex PCR; TCRdb lists only in-frame clones, some missing. The sample gives roughly 190,000 clones, about 81% of which show up once; about 0.78% is in the top ten. The sequenced sample was PBMCs. These receptors all come from a woman between 18 and 29 years old in good health and CMV-seronegative.

For this clone: A read error may produce the germline difference seen at one junction end. The gene calls are TRBV6-1 and TRBJ1-2; D is ambiguous. The germline CDR1 and CDR2 sequences are MNHNS and SASEGT. The CDR3 sequence is 12 residues long. For the CDR3, the DNA is TGTGCCAGCAGTAGCCTCGACTATGGCTGCACCTTC. This translates into CASSSLDYGCTF.

V and J are TRBV30 and TRBJ2-5; D might be TRBD1 (5 bases). Trimming left V 2 bases short and J 2 bases short, with 18 bases between. The CDR3 is made up of 16 amino acids. The germline V gene encodes CDR1 GTSNPN and CDR2 SVGIG (reference sequence). CDR3 amino acids: CAWSLLGPQPQETQYF. As DNA, the CDR3 is TGTGCCTGGAGTTTACTGGGGCCGCAACCTCAAGAGACCCAGTACTTC.

The rearrangement uses TRBV28 and TRBJ2-2; possible D gene TRBD1, 5 bases. V lost 4 bases, J lost 0 bases, and 12 bases lay in between. This CDR3 contains 16 residues. Germline values: CDR1 MDHEN, CDR2 SYDVKM. As DNA, the CDR3 is TGTGCCAGCAGTTCAGGGTTCCCCGCGAACACCGGGGAGCTGTTTTTT. This encodes CASSSGFPANTGELFF.

The chain has TRBV5-1 and TRBJ2-5; weak D call: TRBD1 (6 bases). From germline, CDR1 is SGHRS and CDR2 YFSETQ. Deletions cut 4 bases from V and 0 bases from J, with 10 bases between. The CDR3 covers 14 residues. The CDR3 region has the DNA TGCGCCAGCAGCCGGGACATAAACCAAGAGACCCAGTACTTC. Its translation is CASSRDINQETQYF.

The J gene is TRBJ2-1, the V gene TRBV5-6; D is perhaps TRBD2 (5 bases). The CDR3 runs to 13 residues. The germline V gene has CDR1 SGHDT and CDR2 YYEEEE. Trimming stripped 0 bases from V and 10 bases from J, with 11 bases between. CDR3 coding DNA: TGTGCCAGCAGCTTGGTTGCAGAGGGCGAGCAGTTCTTC. Amino acid sequence: CASSLVAEGEQFF.